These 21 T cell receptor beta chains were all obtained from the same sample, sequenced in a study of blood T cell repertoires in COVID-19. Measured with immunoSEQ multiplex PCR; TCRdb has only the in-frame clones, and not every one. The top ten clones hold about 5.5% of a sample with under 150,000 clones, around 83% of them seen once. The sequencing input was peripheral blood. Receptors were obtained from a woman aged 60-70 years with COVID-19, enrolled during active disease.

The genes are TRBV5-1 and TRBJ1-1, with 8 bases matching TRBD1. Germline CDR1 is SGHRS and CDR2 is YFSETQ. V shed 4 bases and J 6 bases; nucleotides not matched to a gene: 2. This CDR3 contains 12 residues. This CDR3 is CASSQQGAEAFF. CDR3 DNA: TGCGCCAGCAGCCAACAGGGGGCTGAAGCTTTCTTT. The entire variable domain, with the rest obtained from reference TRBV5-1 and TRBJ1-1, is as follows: KAGVTQTPRYLIKTRGQQVTLSCSPISGHRSVSWYQQTPGQGLQFLFEYFSETQRNKGNFPGRFSGRQFSNSRSEMNVSTLELGDSALYLCASSQQGAEAFFGQGTRLTVV.

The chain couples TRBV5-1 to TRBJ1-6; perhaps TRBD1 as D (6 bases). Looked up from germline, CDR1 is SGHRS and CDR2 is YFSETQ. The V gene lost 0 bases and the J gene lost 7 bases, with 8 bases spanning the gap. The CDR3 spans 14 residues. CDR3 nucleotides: TGCGCCAGCAGCTTGGACAGGGTGAATTCACCCCTCCACTTT. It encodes CASSLDRVNSPLHF.

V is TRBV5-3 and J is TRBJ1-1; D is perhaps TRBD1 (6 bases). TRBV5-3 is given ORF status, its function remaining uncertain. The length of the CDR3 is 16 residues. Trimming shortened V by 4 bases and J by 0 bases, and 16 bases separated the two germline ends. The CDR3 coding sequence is TGTGCCAGAAGCAGGAGAAGGGGGACTATGAACACTGAAGCTTTCTTT. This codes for CARSRRRGTMNTEAFF.

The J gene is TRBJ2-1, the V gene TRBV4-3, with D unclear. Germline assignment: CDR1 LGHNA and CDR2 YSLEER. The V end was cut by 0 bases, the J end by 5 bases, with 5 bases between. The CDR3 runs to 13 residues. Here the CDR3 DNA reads TGCGCCAGCAGCCAAGATGAGGACAATGAGCAGTTCTTC. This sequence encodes CASSQDEDNEQFF.

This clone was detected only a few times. CDR3 DNA sequence: TGTGCCAGCAGCGAATCTACAGGGATTGGGTATGGCTACACCTTC. Its translation: CASSESTGIGYGYTF. This sequence joins TRBV9 and TRBJ1-2; D may be TRBD1 (6 bases). Trimming pared 3 bases from V and 5 bases from J, leaving 17 bases between. This CDR3 region has 15 residues. In germline, CDR1 is SGDLS, CDR2 YYNGEE.

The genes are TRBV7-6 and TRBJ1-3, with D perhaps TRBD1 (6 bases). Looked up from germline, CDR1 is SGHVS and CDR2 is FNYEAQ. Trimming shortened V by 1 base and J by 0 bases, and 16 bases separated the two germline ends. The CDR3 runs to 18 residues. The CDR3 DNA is TGTGCCAGCAGCTTAGAGTCAGGACAGCTTTACTCTGGAAACACCATATATTTT. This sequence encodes CASSLESGQLYSGNTIYF.

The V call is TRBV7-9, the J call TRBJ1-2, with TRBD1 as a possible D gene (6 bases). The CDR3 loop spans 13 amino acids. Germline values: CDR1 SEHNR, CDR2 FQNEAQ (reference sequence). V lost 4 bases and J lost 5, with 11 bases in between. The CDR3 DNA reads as TGTGCCAGCAGCTATTCCCAGGGGTATGGCTACACCTTC. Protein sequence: CASSYSQGYGYTF.

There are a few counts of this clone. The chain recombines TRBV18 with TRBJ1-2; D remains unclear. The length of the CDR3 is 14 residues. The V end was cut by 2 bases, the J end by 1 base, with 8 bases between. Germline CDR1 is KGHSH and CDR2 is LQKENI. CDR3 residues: CASSPSGFNYGYTF. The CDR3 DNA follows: TGTGCCAGCTCACCATCAGGCTTTAACTATGGCTACACCTTC. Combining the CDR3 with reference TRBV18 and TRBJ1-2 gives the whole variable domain NAGVMQNPRHLVRRRGQEARLRCSPMKGHSHVYWYRQLPEEGLKFMVYLQKENIIDESGMPKERFSAEFPKEGPSILRIQQVVRGDSAAYFCASSPSGFNYGYTFGSGTRLTVV.

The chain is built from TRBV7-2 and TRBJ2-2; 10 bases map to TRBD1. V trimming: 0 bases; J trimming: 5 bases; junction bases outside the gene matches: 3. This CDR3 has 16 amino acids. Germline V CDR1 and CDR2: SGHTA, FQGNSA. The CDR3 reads CASSLAAGQGTGELFF. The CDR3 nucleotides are TGTGCCAGCAGCTTAGCAGCGGGACAGGGGACCGGGGAGCTGTTTTTT.

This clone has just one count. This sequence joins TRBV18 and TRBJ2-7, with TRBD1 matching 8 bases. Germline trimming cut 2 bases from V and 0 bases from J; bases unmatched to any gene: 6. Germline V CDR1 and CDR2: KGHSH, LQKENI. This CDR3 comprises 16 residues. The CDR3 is CASSPNDGTGSYEQYF. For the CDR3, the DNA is TGTGCCAGCTCACCAAACGACGGGACAGGCTCCTACGAGCAGTACTTC. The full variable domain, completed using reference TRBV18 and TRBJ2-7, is NAGVMQNPRHLVRRRGQEARLRCSPMKGHSHVYWYRQLPEEGLKFMVYLQKENIIDESGMPKERFSAEFPKEGPSILRIQQVVRGDSAAYFCASSPNDGTGSYEQYFGPGTRLTVT.

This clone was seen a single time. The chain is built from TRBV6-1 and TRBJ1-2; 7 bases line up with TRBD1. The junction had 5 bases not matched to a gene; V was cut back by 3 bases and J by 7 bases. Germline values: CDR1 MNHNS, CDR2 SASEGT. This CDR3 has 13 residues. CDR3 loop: CASSDQGDGGYTF. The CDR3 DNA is TGTGCCAGCAGTGACCAGGGGGACGGTGGCTACACCTTC.

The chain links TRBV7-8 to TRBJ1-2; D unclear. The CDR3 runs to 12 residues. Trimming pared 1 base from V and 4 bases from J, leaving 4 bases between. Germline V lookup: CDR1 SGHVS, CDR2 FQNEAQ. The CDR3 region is CASSLDGYGYTF. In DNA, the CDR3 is TGTGCCAGCAGCTTAGACGGCTATGGCTACACCTTC.

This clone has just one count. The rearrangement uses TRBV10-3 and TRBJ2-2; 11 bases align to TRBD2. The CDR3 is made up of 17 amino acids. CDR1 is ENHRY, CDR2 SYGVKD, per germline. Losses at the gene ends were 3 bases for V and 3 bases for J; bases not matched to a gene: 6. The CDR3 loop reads CAISERGLAADTGELFF. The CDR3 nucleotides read TGTGCCATCAGTGAAAGGGGACTAGCGGCGGACACCGGGGAGCTGTTTTTT.

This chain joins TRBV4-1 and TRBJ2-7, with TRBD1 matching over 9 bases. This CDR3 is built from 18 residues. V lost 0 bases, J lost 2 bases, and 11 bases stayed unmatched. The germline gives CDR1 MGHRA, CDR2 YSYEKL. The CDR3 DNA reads TGCGCCAGCAGCCAAGAAAGGAGCGGGACAGGGTTTACCTACGAGCAGTACTTC. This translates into CASSQERSGTGFTYEQYF.

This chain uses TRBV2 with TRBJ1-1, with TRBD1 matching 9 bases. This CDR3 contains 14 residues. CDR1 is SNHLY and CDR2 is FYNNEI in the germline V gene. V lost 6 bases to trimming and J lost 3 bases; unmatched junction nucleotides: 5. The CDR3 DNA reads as TGTGCCAGCAGCGGGGGACAGGGAGACACTGAAGCTTTCTTT. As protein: CASSGGQGDTEAFF.

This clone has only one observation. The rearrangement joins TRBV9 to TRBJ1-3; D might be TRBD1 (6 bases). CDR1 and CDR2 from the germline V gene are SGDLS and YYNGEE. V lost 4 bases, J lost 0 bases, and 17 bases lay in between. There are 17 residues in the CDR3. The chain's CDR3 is CASSPGEGDRSGNTIYF. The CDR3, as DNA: TGTGCCAGCAGCCCCGGTGAGGGGGATCGCTCTGGAAACACCATATATTTT.

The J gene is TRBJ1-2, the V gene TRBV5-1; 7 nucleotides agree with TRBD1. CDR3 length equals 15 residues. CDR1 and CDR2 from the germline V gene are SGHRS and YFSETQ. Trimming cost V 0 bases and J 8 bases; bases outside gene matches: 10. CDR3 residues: CASSLAQGGAGGYTF. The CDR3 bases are TGCGCCAGCAGCTTGGCCCAAGGGGGCGCGGGCGGCTACACCTTC.

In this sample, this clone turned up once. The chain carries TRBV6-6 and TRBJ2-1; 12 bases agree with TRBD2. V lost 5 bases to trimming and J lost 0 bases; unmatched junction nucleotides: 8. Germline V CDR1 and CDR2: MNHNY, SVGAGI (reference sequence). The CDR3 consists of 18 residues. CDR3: CASSPLAGGSRSYNEQFF. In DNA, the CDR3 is TGTGCCAGCAGTCCTCTAGCGGGGGGGTCCCGCTCCTACAATGAGCAGTTCTTC.

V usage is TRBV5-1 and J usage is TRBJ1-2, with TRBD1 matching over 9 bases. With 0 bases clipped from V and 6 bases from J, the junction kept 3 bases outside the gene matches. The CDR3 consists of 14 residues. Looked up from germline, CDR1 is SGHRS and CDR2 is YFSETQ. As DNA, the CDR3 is TGCGCCAGCAGCTTGGACACAGGGGGCCATGGCTACACCTTC. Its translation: CASSLDTGGHGYTF.

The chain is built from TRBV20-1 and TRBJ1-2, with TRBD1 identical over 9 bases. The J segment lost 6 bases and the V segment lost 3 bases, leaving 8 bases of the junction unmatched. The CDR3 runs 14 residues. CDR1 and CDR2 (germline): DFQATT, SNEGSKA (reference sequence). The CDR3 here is CSASSTRTGDGYTF. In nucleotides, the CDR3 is TGCAGTGCTAGTTCGACTAGGACAGGGGATGGCTACACCTTC.

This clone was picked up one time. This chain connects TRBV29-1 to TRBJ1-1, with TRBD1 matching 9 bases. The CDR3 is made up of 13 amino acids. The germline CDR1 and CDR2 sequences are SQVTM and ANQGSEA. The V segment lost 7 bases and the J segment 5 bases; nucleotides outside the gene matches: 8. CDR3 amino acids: CSARTGGITEAFF. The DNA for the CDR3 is TGCAGCGCTCGTACAGGGGGCATTACTGAAGCTTTCTTT. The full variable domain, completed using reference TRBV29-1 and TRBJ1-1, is SAVISQKPSRDICQRGTSLTIQCQVDSQVTMMFWYRQQPGQSLTLIATANQGSEATYESGFVIDKFPISRPNLTFSTLTVSNMSPEDSSIYLCSARTGGITEAFFGQGTRLTVV.